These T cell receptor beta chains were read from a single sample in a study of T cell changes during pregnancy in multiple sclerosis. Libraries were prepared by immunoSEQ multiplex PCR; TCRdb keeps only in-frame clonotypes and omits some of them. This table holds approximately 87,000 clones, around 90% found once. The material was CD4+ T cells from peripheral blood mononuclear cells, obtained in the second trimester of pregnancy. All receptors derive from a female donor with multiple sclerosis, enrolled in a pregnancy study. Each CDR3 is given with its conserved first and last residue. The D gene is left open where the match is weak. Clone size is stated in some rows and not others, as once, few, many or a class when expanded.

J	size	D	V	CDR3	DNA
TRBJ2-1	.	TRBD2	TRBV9	CASSVTRTESGKRYNEQFF	TGTGCCAGCAGCGTCACCCGTACCGAGAGCGGGAAACGCTACAATGAGCAGTTCTTC
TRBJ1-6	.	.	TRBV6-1	CASSERGVGSPLHF	TGTGCCAGCAGTGAGCGGGGTGTTGGTTCACCCCTCCACTTT
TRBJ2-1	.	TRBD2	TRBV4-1	CASSSSGAQYNEQFF	TGCGCCAGCAGTTCAAGCGGGGCTCAATACAATGAGCAGTTCTTC
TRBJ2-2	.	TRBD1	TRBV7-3	CASSRKQGANTGELFF	TGTGCCAGCAGCAGAAAACAGGGGGCGAACACCGGGGAGCTGTTTTTT
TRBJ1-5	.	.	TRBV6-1	CASRQMGSGAQPQHF	TGTGCCAGCAGACAAATGGGCTCGGGAGCTCAGCCCCAGCATTTT
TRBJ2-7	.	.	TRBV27	CASRVCHYYEQYF	TGTGCCAGCAGAGTCTGTCACTACTACGAGCAGTACTTC
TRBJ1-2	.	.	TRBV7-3	CASSLTSAGDGYTF	TGTGCCAGCAGCTTAACGTCGGCAGGGGATGGCTACACCTTC
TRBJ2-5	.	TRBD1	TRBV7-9	CASSSSDRGLGETQYF	TGTGCCAGCAGCTCATCGGACAGGGGGCTTGGAGAGACCCAGTACTTC
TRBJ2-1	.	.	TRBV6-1	CASSEILSSYNEQFF	TGTGCCAGCAGTGAGATCCTTAGCTCCTACAATGAGCAGTTCTTC
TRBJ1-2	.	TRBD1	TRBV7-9	CASSSGQLYGYTF	TGTGCCAGCAGCTCGGGACAGCTCTATGGCTACACCTTC
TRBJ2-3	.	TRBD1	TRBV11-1	CASSHGQGGTDTQYF	TGTGCCAGCAGCCATGGACAGGGGGGTACAGATACGCAGTATTTT
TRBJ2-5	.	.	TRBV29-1	CSVEVGQETQYF	TGCAGCGTTGAGGTCGGGCAAGAGACCCAGTACTTC
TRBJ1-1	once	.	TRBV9	CASSLGGGRATEAFF	TGTGCCAGCAGCCTTGGGGGGGGACGAGCCACTGAAGCTTTCTTT
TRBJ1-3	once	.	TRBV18	CASSRMGRSGNTIYF	TGTGCCAGCTCACGGATGGGCCGCTCTGGAAACACCATATATTTT
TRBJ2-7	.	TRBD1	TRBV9	CASSQGFGQGLYEQYF	TGTGCCAGCAGCCAAGGTTTTGGACAGGGGCTTTACGAGCAGTACTTC
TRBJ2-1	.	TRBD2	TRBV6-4	CASSEIAGGPFNEQFF	TGTGCCAGCAGTGAGATAGCGGGAGGGCCGTTTAATGAGCAGTTCTTC
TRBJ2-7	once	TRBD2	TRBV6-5	CASRRREAYEQYF	TGTGCCAGCAGAAGGCGGGAGGCCTACGAGCAGTACTTC
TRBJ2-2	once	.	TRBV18	CASSPLSQGNTGELFF	TGTGCCAGCTCACCCCTTTCACAGGGGAACACCGGGGAGCTGTTTTTT
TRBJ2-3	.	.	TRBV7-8	CASSFPSAQQGTQYF	TGTGCCAGCAGCTTTCCTAGCGCCCAGCAGGGTACGCAGTATTTT
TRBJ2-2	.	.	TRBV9	CASSVDSAGELFF	TGTGCCAGCAGCGTAGATTCTGCCGGGGAGCTGTTTTTT
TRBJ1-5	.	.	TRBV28	CALGGGNQPQHF	TGTGCCCTAGGGGGGGGCAATCAGCCCCAGCATTTT
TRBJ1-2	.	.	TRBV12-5	CASGLAQGIQAGYTF	TGTGCTAGTGGTTTGGCCCAAGGCATACAAGCGGGCTACACCTTC
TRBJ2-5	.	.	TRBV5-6	CASSLASKETQYF	TGTGCCAGCAGCTTGGCCAGTAAAGAGACCCAGTACTTC
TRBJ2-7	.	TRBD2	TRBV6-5	CASSYSSGSYEQYF	TGTGCCAGCAGTTATTCTAGCGGGTCCTACGAGCAGTACTTC
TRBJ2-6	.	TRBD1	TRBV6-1	CASSERGQGGAGANVLTF	TGTGCCAGCAGTGAAAGGGGACAGGGCGGCGCTGGGGCCAACGTCCTGACTTTC
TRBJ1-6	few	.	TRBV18	CASSKTANNSPLHF	TGTGCCAGCTCAAAGACAGCAAATAATTCACCCCTCCACTTT
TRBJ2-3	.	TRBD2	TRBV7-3	CASSWGLAGDTQYF	TGTGCCAGCAGCTGGGGACTAGCAGGAGATACGCAGTATTTT